This TCR beta chain was identified in a study of T cell responses to AZD1222 COVID-19 vaccine. V lost 5 bases, J lost 5 bases, and 16 bases lay in between. The CDR3 extends over 13 amino acids. Germline V lookup: CDR1 GTSNPN, CDR2 SVGIG (reference sequence). Regarding this clone: The antigen remains undetermined.

Clones were sequenced by immunoSEQ multiplex PCR, and TCRdb holds only the in-frame ones, with some missing. The table shows around 180,000 clones, with about 86% occurring only once. Study-wide results and limits: Once two AZD1222 doses were given, Spike-specific TCR breadth and depth went up.

The sample consisted of peripheral blood, taken on day 0 of AZD1222 vaccination. The TCR was taken from an adult in good health. This chain joins TRBV30 and TRBJ2-7; no reliable D call. The CDR3 protein is CAWATGFVDEQYF. For the CDR3, the DNA is TGTGCCTGGGCGACCGGGTTTGTTGACGAGCAGTACTTC.